The 11 T cell receptor beta chains reported below all come from one sample, sequenced in a study of cytomegalovirus exposure and HLA in healthy donors. PCR used 60 Vbeta primers and 13 Jbeta primers. Here immunoSEQ multiplex PCR was the method, and the copy in TCRdb shows in-frame clones only, minus some. The table lists 150,000 or so clones, with roughly 1.9% in the top ten. Input material: PBMCs. The receptors shown here come from a man younger than 40 in good health and CMV-seronegative.

The chain recombines TRBV5-6 with TRBJ2-1; D possibly corresponds to TRBD2 (5 bases). Trimming removed 7 bases from V and 7 bases from J, with 9 bases in between. Germline CDR1 reads SGHDT; CDR2 reads YYEEEE. This CDR3 has 11 amino acids. The DNA for the CDR3 is TGTGCCAGCGCGGGTTTGAATGAGCAGTTCTTC. This gives the protein CASAGLNEQFF.

The rearrangement uses TRBV28 and TRBJ2-1; 9 nucleotides line up with TRBD2. The CDR3 extends over 17 amino acids. Germline loops: CDR1 MDHEN, CDR2 SYDVKM. V gave up 7 bases and J gave up 2 bases; unmatched junction bases: 12. The CDR3 sequence is CASITSGTSRAYNEQFF. In DNA, the CDR3 is TGTGCCAGCATTACGTCCGGGACTAGCCGGGCCTACAATGAGCAGTTCTTC.

The chain carries TRBV4-3 and TRBJ2-2, with D maybe TRBD1 (7 bases). The ends were cut back, 4 bases at V and 6 bases at J, with 12 bases in the middle. The CDR3 is 14 residues long. Germline V gene lookup returns CDR1 LGHNA and CDR2 YSLEER. CDR3 DNA: TGCGCCAGCAGCCCGGCCAGGGGGGCCGGGGAGCTGTTTTTT. This sequence encodes CASSPARGAGELFF.

The rearrangement links TRBV5-4 to TRBJ2-5; D is perhaps TRBD2 (5 bases). The length of the CDR3 is 14 residues. Trimming removed 0 bases from V and 2 bases from J, with 8 bases in between. Germline-derived CDR1 and CDR2 are SGHNT and YYREEE (reference sequence). The CDR3 sequence is CASSLGGSQETQYF. In DNA form, the CDR3 reads TGTGCCAGCAGCTTGGGAGGGAGTCAAGAGACCCAGTACTTC.

The chain is built from TRBV29-1 and TRBJ1-2; the D gene is possibly TRBD1 (6 bases). V was clipped by 7 bases and J by 8 bases, with 11 bases between them. The CDR3 covers 10 residues. Germline CDR1 and CDR2: SQVTM and ANQGSEA. The DNA for the CDR3 is TGCAGCGCCGGAACAGGGGGCTACACCTTC. It translates to CSAGTGGYTF. Based on the CDR3 plus reference TRBV29-1 and TRBJ1-2, the full variable domain is SAVISQKPSRDICQRGTSLTIQCQVDSQVTMMFWYRQQPGQSLTLIATANQGSEATYESGFVIDKFPISRPNLTFSTLTVSNMSPEDSSIYLCSAGTGGYTFGSGTRLTVV.

The CDR3: CASSAPPLAGRDEQFF. CDR3 in DNA: TGTGCCAGCAGTGCCCCACCCCTAGCGGGTCGCGATGAGCAGTTCTTC. V and J are TRBV6-4 and TRBJ2-1; 8 nucleotides line up with TRBD2. V dropped 4 bases and J dropped 8; count of bases not matched to a gene: 13. Germline V lookup: CDR1 MRHNA, CDR2 SNTAGT. The CDR3 is 16 residues long.

For the CDR3, the DNA is TGTGCCAGCAGGGCTCCGGCGGAGAGTAGGCAGTATTTT. Protein sequence: CASRAPAESRQYF. V gene TRBV28 combines with J gene TRBJ2-3; the D is unclear. The germline V and J ends were trimmed by 6 bases and 11 bases, with 18 bases remaining between them. The CDR3 spans 13 residues. Germline lookup yields CDR1 MDHEN and CDR2 SYDVKM.

The genes are TRBV5-1 and TRBJ2-1; 11 bases are shared with TRBD1. V shed 4 bases and J 7 bases; nucleotides not matched to a gene: 10. CDR3 length equals 16 residues. Germline loops: CDR1 SGHRS, CDR2 YFSETQ. This CDR3 is CASSPDAGQGVNEQFF. For the CDR3, the DNA is TGCGCCAGCAGCCCGGACGCGGGACAGGGGGTGAATGAGCAGTTCTTC.

The rearrangement uses TRBV9 and TRBJ2-3; weak D call: TRBD2 (6 bases). Looked up from germline, CDR1 is SGDLS and CDR2 is YYNGEE. The ends were cut back, 4 bases at V and 2 bases at J, with 17 bases in the middle. The CDR3 has 16 residues. Here the CDR3 reads CASSPLGGRNTDTQYF. CDR3 sequence (DNA): TGTGCCAGCAGCCCCCTTGGGGGGAGGAACACAGATACGCAGTATTTT.

The chain has TRBV7-3 and TRBJ2-1; 10 bases fit TRBD2. The V gene end was trimmed by 1 base and the J gene end by 7 bases; junction bases not matched to a gene: 16. Looked up from germline, CDR1 is SGHTA and CDR2 is FQGTGA. The CDR3 is 19 residues long. The CDR3 spells CASSLSGASGRWGRNEQFF. The CDR3, as DNA: TGTGCCAGCAGCTTAAGTGGGGCTAGCGGGAGATGGGGTAGGAATGAGCAGTTCTTC.

This chain connects TRBV10-3 to TRBJ1-4; 11 bases line up with TRBD1. This CDR3 has 15 amino acids. Losses at the gene ends were 8 bases for V and 7 bases for J; bases not matched to a gene: 9. Germline CDR1 and CDR2: ENHRY and SYGVKD. CDR3 amino acids: CAIGDRDRGSEKLFF. CDR3 sequence (DNA): TGTGCCATCGGAGACCGGGACAGGGGGAGTGAAAAACTGTTTTTT.